This TCR beta chain was found in a study of Ad26.COV2.S vaccination and SARS-CoV-2 variants. The overall study: It was the COV1001 Ad26.COV2.S trial arm that included the donor.

Specified treatment: about 20 received Ad26.COV2.S at low or high dose, single or two shots; 5 received placebo; per-sample allocation not given. Sampling occurred on day 63 after the first vaccine or placebo injection. Assay used: immunoSEQ multiplex PCR; TCRdb lists only in-frame clones, some missing. The table records roughly 300,000 clones, around nine tenths of them present only once. V shed 0 bases and J shed 0 bases, with 10 bases lying between them. Germline CDR1 is SGHRS and CDR2 is YFSETQ. This CDR3 is built from 16 residues. Sequencing used peripheral blood, obtained in a trial of Ad26.COV2.S vaccine versus placebo. The V call is TRBV5-1, the J call TRBJ2-1; no definite D call. The TCR was taken from a person aged 18 to 59 who received the Ad26.COV2.S COVID-19 vaccine or a placebo. The CDR3 loop reads CASSLEGLSSYNEQFF. CDR3 nucleotides: TGCGCCAGCAGCTTGGAGGGATTAAGCTCCTACAATGAGCAGTTCTTC.